The entry that follows covers one T cell receptor (beta chain) sequence. Its antigen is as yet unknown. These data come from a study of T cell responses to AZD1222 COVID-19 vaccine. Study results and limitations: Repertoires were obtained solely post-peak T cell response. Researchers report vaccine-associated CD4 TCRs spanning spike, with dominance at 160-218 and 743-854. The donor cohort was predominantly white British with a female majority, and clonal diversity may have been underestimated.

The assay was immunoSEQ multiplex PCR, and TCRdb's table has in-frame clones only and misses some. Of under 200,000 clones listed, just over 90% are singletons. The clonotype comes from an adult who received the MenACWY meningococcal vaccine as a control. The material sequenced was peripheral blood, taken 28 days after the second dose of the MenACWY control vaccine.

In DNA, the CDR3 is TGTGCCAGTAGGAGGGATCCGGTAAGGACTAGCGGGAGTCTCAATGAGCAGTTCTTC. This gives the protein CASRRDPVRTSGSLNEQFF. The chain joins TRBV19 to TRBJ2-1; 13 nucleotides agree with TRBD2. V dropped 6 bases and J dropped 6; count of bases not matched to a gene: 17. The CDR3 length is 19 residues. The germline V gene has CDR1 LNHDA and CDR2 SQIVND (reference sequence).